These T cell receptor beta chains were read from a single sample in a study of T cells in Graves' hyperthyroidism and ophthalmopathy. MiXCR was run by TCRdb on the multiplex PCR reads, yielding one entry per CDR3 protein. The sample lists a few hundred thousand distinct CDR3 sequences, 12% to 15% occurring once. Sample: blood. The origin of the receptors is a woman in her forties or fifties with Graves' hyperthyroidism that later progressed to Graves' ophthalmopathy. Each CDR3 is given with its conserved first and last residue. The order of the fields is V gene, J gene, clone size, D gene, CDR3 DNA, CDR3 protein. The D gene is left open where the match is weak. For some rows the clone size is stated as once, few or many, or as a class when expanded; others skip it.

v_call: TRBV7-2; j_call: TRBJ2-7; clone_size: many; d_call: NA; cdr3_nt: TGTGCCAGCAGCTTAGGGGTTCCGGTGTGGGGACATCTCTCCTACGAGCAGTACTTC; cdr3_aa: CASSLGVPVWGHLSYEQYF
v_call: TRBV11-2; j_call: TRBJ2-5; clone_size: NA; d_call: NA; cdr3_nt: TGTGCCAGCAGCTTTAACCTAGCCCAAGAGACCCAGTACTTC; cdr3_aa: CASSFNLAQETQYF
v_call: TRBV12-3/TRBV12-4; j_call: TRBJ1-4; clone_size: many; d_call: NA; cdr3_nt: TGTGCCAGCAGTTCTTTGGGAAGCAATGAAAAACTGTTTTTT; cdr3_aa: CASSSLGSNEKLFF
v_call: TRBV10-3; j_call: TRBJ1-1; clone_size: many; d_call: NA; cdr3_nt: TGTGCCACCGGTCTAGGGGGAGAAACTGAAGCTTTCTTT; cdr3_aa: CATGLGGETEAFF
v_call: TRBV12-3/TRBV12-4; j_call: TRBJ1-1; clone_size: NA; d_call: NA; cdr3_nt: TGTGCCAGCGCACAAAACTCGGGGCAGGGCAACACTGAAGCTTTCTTT; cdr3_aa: CASAQNSGQGNTEAFF
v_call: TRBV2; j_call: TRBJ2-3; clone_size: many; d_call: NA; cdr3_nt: TGTGCCAGCGTATTGGCGGTGGGAGATACGCAGTATTTT; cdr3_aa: CASVLAVGDTQYF
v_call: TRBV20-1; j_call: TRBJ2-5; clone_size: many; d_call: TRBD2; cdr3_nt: TGCAGTGCTGTCCCGACTAGCGGGAGTGTGAAGACCCAGTACTTC; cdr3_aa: CSAVPTSGSVKTQYF
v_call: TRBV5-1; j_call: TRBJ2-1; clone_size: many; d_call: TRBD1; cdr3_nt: TGCGCCAGCAGCTTCCAGGGGGATGGTGAGCAGTTCTTC; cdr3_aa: CASSFQGDGEQFF
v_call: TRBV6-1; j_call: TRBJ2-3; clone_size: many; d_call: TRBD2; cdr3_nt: TGTGCCAGCAGTTTTCCCGTTAGAGGGACTAGCGGGAATGAGGATACGCAGTATTTT; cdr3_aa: CASSFPVRGTSGNEDTQYF
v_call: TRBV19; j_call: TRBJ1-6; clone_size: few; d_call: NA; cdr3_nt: TGTGCCAGTAGTATGGTGGCCTACGCGGGAGCGTATAATTCACCCCTCCACTTT; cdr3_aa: CASSMVAYAGAYNSPLHF
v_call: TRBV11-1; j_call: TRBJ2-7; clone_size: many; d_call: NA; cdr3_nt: TGTGCCAGCAGCCCCCGGACATTCTCGCACTACGAGCAGTACTTC; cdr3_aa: CASSPRTFSHYEQYF
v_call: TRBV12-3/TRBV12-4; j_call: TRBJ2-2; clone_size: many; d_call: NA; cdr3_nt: TGTGCCAGCAGTCTACTACCCGGGGAGCTGTTTTTT; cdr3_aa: CASSLLPGELFF
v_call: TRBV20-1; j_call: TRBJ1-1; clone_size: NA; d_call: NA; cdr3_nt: TGCAGTGCTAGGGATCCGCGACGGAACACTGAAGCTTTCTTT; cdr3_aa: CSARDPRRNTEAFF
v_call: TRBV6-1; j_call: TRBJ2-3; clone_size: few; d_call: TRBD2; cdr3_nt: TGTGCCAGCAGTGCTCGCAGCGGGGGACCCGATACGCAGTATTTT; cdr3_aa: CASSARSGGPDTQYF
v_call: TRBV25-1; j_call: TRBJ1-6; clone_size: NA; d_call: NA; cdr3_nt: TGTGCCAGCAGCGAGTATAAGGGGAGTAATTCACCCCTCCACTTT; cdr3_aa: CASSEYKGSNSPLHF
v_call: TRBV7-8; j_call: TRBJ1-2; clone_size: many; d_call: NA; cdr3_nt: TGTGCCAGCAGCCCCACTACAGGGTCTAACTATGGCTACACCTTC; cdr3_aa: CASSPTTGSNYGYTF
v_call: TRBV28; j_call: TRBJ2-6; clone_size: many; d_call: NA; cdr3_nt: TGTGCCAGCAGTTCCAGGAGGTCGGGAAGCTCTGGGGCCAACGTCCTGACTTTC; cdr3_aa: CASSSRRSGSSGANVLTF
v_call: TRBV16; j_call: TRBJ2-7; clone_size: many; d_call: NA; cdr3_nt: TGTGCCAGCAGTGATTCCCCGGGCGAGCAGTACTTC; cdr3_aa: CASSDSPGEQYF
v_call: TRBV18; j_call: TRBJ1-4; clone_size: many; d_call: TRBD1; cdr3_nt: TGTGCCAGCTCACCAAGACAGGGAACTAATGAAAAACTGTTTTTT; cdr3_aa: CASSPRQGTNEKLFF
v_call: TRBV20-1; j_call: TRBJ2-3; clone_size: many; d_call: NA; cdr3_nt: TGCAGTGCTATAGAGAGGGGCACAGATACGCAGTATTTT; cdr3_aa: CSAIERGTDTQYF
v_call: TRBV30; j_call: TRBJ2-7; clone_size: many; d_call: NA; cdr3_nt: TGTGCCTGGCAAACAGGGTTGGGTTACGAGCAGTACTTC; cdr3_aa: CAWQTGLGYEQYF
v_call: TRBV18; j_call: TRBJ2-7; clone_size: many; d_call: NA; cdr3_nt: TGTGCCAGCTCACCACCGGTCAGGGTCCCCTACGAGCAGTACTTC; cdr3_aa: CASSPPVRVPYEQYF
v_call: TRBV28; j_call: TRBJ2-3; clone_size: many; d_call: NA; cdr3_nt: TGTGCCAGCAGTATGACGCAACCCGGCACAGATACGCAGTATTTT; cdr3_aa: CASSMTQPGTDTQYF
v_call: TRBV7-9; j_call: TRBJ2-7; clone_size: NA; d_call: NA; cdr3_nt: TGTGCCAGCAGCTTTCTCCACGAGCAGTACTTC; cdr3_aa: CASSFLHEQYF
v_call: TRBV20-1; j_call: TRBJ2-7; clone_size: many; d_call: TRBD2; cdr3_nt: TGCAGTGCGGCGCTGGGGGAGGGCCTCTACGAGCAGTACTTC; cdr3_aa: CSAALGEGLYEQYF
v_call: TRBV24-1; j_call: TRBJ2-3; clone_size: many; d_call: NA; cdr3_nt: TGTGCCACCAGTGATTTCTGGATTATTAGCGGCGGGACGAACACAGATACGCAGTATTTT; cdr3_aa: CATSDFWIISGGTNTDTQYF
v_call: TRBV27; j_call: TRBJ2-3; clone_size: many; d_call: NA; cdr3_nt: TGTGCCAGCAGCCTAGTCGGCGGGGGCGGGGATACGCAGTATTTT; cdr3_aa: CASSLVGGGGDTQYF
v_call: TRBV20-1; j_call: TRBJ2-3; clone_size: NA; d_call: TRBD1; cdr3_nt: TGCAGTGCTAGATCAACCCAGCCGGGACAGGGGGCCGATACGCAGTATTTT; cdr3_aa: CSARSTQPGQGADTQYF
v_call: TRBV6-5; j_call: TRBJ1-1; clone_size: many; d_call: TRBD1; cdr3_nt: TGTGCCAGCAGTTACCCTTCCCCGGGACAGGGGGGTAAAGCTTTCTTT; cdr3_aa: CASSYPSPGQGGKAFF
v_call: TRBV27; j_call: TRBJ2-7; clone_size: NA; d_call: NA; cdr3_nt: TGTGCCAGCAGTTCTAGATCGGGGGCCTACGAGCAGTACTTC; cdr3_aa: CASSSRSGAYEQYF
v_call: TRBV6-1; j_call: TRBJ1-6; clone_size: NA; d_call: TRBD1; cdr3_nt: TGTGCCAGCAGTGACCTGGGACAGGGTAATTCACCCCTCCACTTT; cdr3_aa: CASSDLGQGNSPLHF
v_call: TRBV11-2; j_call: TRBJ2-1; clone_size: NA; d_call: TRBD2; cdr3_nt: TGTGCCAGCAGCTTAGGTCATAGGAGGGACTATGCTGAGCAGTTCTTC; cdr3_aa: CASSLGHRRDYAEQFF
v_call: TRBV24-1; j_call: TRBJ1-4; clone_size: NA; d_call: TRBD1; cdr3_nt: TGTGCCACCAGCATCACAGGGGTGTCGACTAATGAAAAACTGTTTTTT; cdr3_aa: CATSITGVSTNEKLFF
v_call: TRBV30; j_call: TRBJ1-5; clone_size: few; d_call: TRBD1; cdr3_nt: TGTGCCTGGAGTGTATTAAAGGGGGCAAACAATCAGCCCCAGCATTTT; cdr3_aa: CAWSVLKGANNQPQHF
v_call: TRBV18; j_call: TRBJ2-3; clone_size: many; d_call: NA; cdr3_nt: TGTGCCAGCTTGCCCGGACACCTTTTCACAGATACGCAGTATTTT; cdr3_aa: CASLPGHLFTDTQYF
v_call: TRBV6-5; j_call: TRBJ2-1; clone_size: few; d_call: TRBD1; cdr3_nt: TGTGCCAGCAGTTACCTCGGGACAGGGGGCTCCTACAATGAGCAGTTCTTC; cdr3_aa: CASSYLGTGGSYNEQFF
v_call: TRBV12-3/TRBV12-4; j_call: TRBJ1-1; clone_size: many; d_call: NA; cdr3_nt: TGTGCCAGCAGTGATGACGCTCGTCGAGCTTTCTTT; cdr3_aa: CASSDDARRAFF
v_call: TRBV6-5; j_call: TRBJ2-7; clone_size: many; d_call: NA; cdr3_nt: TGTGCCAGCAGTTACTCGAGCGGGACAAGTTCCTACGAGCAGTACTTC; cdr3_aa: CASSYSSGTSSYEQYF
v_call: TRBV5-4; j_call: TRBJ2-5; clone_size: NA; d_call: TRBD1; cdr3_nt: TGTGCCAGCACCCGGGACAGGGGAGGAGGGGAGACCCAGTACTTC; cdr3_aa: CASTRDRGGGETQYF
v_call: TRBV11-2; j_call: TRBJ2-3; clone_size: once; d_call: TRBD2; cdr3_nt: TGTGCCAGCAGCTTTCGGCTAGCGGGACTTAGCACAGATACGCAGTATTTT; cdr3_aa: CASSFRLAGLSTDTQYF
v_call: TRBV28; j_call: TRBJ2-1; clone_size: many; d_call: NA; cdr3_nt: TGTGCCAGCAGTAACGGGGGTGCGCGCCATGAGCAGTTCTTC; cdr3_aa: CASSNGGARHEQFF
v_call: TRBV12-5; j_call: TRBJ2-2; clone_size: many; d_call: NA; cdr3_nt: TGTGCTAGTGGTTCAATGTTACAGGGAATCGGGGAGCTGTTTTTT; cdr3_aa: CASGSMLQGIGELFF
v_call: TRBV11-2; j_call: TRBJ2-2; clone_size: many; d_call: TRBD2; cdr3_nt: TGTGCCAGCAGCTTAGCAGCGGGAGGCACCGGGGAGCTGTTTTTT; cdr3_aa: CASSLAAGGTGELFF
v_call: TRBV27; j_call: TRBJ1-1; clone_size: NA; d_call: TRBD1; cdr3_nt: TGTGCCAGCAGCCGGACAGGGGCCACTGAAGCTTTCTTT; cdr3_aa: CASSRTGATEAFF
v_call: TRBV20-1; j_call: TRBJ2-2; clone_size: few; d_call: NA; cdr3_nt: TGCAGTGCCCGTGATTGGGAAGAGGCCGGGGAGCTGTTTTTT; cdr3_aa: CSARDWEEAGELFF
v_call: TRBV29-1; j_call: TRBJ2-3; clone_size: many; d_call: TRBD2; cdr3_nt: TGCAGCGTTGAGGGGCTAGCGGGCCACACAGATACGCAGTATTTT; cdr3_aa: CSVEGLAGHTDTQYF
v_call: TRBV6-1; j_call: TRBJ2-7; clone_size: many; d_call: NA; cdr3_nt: TGTGCCAGCATTAGGGGGAGGCAATCCTACGAGCAGTACTTC; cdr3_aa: CASIRGRQSYEQYF
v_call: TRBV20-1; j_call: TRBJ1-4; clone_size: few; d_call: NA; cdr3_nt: TGCAGTGCTCCAAACCCCAGGGGAAGTGATGAAAAACTGTTTTTT; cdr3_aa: CSAPNPRGSDEKLFF
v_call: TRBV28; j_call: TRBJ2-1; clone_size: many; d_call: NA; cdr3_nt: TGTGCCAGCAGTTTCGTTACCAATGAGCAGTTCTTC; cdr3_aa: CASSFVTNEQFF
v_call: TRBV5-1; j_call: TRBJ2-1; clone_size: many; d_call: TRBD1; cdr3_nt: TGCGCCAGCAGCCTGACCGGGACAGGGCGAGCCGCGGAGCAGTTCTTC; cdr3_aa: CASSLTGTGRAAEQFF
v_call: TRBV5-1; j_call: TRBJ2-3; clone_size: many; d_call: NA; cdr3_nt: TGCGCCAGCAGCTTGGCCCGGGATCCAGATACGCAGTATTTT; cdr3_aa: CASSLARDPDTQYF